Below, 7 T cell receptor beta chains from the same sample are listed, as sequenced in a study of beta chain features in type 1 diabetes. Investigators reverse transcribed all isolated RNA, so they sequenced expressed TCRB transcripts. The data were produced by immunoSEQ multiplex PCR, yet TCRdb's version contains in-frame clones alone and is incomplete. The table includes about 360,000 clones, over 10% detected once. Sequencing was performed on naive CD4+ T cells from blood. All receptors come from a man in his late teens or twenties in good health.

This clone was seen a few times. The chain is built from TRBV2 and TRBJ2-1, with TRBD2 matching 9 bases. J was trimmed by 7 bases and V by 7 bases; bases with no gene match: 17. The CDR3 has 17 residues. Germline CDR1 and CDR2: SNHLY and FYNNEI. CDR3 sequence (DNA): TGTGCCAGCACTCCTATGCCCTTAGCGGGAGTTCATAATGAGCAGTTCTTC. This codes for CASTPMPLAGVHNEQFF.

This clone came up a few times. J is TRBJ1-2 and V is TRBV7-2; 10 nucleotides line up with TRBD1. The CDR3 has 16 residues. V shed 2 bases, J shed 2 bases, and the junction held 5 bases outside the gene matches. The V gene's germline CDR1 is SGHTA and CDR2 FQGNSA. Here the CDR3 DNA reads TGTGCCAGCAGCTTAACAAGGGACAGGGGAAACTATGGCTACACCTTC. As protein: CASSLTRDRGNYGYTF.

The CDR3 coding sequence is TGTGCCAGCAGCCGCCTCATAGCGGGGGGGCCTGATACGCAGTATTTT. Its protein product is CASSRLIAGGPDTQYF. V and J are TRBV6-6 and TRBJ2-3; 11 nucleotides match TRBD2. Per germline, CDR1 MNHNY and CDR2 SVGAGI (reference sequence). Trimming cost V 6 bases and J 6 bases; bases outside gene matches: 11. The CDR3 has 16 residues.

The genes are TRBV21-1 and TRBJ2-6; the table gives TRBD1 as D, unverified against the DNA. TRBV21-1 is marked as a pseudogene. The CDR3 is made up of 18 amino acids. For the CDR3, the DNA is TGTGCCAGCAGCCCCTACCGGACAGTGATCTCTGGGGCCAACGTCCTGACTTTC. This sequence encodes CASSPYRTVISGANVLTF.

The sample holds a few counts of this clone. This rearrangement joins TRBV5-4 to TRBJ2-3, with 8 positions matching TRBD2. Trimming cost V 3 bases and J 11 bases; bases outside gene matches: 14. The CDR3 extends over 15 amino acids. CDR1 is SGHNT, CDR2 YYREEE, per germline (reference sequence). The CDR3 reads CASSSASSGLLKQYF. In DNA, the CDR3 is TGTGCCAGCAGCTCCGCGTCTAGCGGGCTCCTTAAGCAGTATTTT.

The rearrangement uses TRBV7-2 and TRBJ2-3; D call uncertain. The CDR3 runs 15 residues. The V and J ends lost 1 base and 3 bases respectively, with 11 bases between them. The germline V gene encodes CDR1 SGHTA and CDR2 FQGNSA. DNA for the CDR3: TGTGCCAGCAGCTTAGTGCTTAGTCAAACAGATACGCAGTATTTT. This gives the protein CASSLVLSQTDTQYF.

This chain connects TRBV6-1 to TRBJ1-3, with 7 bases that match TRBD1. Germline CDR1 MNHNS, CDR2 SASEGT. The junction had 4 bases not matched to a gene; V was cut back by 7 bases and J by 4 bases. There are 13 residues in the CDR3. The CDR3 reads CASMRGQGNTIYF. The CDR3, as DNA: TGTGCCAGCATGAGGGGGCAAGGAAACACCATATATTTT.